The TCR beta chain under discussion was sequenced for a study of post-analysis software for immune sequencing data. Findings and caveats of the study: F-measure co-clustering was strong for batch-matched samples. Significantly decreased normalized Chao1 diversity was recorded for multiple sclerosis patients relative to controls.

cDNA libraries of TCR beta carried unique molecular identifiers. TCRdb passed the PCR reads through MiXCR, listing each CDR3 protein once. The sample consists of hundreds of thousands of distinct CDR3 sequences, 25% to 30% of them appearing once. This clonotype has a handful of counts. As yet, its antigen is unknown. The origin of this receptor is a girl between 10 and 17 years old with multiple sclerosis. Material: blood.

CDR3 residues: CAISDLGAEQYF. The CDR3 nucleotides read TGTGCCATCAGTGACCTAGGGGCAGAGCAGTACTTC. The gene calls are TRBV10-3 and TRBJ2-7; possibly TRBD1 for D (5 bases). V shed 3 bases and J shed 7 bases, with 10 bases lying between them. This CDR3 is 12 amino acids long. Germline CDR1 reads ENHRY; CDR2 reads SYGVKD.